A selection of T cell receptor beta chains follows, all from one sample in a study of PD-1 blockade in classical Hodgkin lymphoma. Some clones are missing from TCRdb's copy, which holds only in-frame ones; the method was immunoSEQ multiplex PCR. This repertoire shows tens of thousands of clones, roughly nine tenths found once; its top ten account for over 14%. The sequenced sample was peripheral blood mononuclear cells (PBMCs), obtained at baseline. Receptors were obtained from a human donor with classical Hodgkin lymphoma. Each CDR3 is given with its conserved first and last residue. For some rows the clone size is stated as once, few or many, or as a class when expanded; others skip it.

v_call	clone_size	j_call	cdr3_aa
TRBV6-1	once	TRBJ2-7	CASSDPGLSYEQYF
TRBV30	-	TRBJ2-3	CAWSVRGTSTDTQYF
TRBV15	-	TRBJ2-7	CATSREGGSSYEQYF
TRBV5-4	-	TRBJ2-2	CASSLPGEMAGELFF
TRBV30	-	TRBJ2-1	CAWSLGQGVRNEQFF
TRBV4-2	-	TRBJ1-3	CASSPQAGAATGNTIYF
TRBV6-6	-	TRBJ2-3	CASRAGATDTQYF
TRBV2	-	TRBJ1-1	CASIIPDGTEAFF
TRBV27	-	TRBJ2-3	CASSPQSAGGPDTQYF
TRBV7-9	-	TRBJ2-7	CASRGGHTYEQYF
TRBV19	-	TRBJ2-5	CASTLAGGPGETQYF
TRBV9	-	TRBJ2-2	CASSIHSTGELFF
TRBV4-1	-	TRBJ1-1	CASSQAGNTEAFF
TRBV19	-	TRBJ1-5	CASRPMPGQAVPQHF
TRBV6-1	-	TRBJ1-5	CASSVRDRGNQPQHF
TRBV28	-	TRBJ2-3	CASSLSGSGDTDTQYF
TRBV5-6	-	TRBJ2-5	CASSLPGTSQETQYF
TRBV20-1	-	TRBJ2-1	CSASKNNEQFF
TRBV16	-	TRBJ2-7	CASSMDGTYEQYF
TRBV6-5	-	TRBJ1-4	CASRDGGKLFF
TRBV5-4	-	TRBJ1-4	CASTAGGTNEKLFF
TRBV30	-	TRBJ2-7	CALGGLAGGYSYEQYF
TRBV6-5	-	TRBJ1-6	CASSLTGTYNSPLHF
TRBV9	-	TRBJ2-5	CASSVEVLTGEETQYF
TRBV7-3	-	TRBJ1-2	CASSFGETGGYTF
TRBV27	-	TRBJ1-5	CASSLSGGTHQPQHF
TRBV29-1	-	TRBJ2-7	CSARAEGAGEQYF
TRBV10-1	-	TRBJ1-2	CATQLRQDSLLYGYTF
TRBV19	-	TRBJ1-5	CASSKGLRSPPLQHF
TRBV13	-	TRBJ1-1	CASSLGRGWSDTEAFF
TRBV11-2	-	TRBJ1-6	CASSFILAGGGRGMAPLHF
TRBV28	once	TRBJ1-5	CASSLLSWGDSRQPQHF
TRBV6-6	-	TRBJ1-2	CASSYSGEDGYTF
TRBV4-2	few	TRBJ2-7	CASSQDSYEQYF
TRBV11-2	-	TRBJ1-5	CASSADVQGQPQHF
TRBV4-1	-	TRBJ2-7	CASSQEGTNPSYEQYF
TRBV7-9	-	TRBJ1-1	CASSFQRDTEAFF
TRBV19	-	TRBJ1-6	CASKVTGGNSPLHF
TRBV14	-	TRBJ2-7	CASSQSGLAGEQYF